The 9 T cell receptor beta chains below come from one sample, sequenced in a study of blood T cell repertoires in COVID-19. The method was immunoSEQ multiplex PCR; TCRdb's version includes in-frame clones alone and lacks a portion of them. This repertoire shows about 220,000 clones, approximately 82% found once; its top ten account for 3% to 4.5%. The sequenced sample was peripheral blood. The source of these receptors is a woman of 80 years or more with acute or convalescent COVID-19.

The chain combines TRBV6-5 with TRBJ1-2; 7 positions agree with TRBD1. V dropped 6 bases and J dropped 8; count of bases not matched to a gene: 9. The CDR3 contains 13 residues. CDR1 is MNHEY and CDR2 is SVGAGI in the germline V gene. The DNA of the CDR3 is TGTGCCAGCAGATTCCGGGACAGAAGGGGCTACACCTTC. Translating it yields CASRFRDRRGYTF.

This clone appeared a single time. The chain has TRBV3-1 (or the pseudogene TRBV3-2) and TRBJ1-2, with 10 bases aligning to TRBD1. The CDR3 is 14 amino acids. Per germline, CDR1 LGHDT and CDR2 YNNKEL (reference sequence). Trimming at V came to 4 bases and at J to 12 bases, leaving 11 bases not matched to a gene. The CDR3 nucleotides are TGTGCCAGCAGCCCGTCAACGGGACAGGGGAATCACACCTTC. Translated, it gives CASSPSTGQGNHTF.

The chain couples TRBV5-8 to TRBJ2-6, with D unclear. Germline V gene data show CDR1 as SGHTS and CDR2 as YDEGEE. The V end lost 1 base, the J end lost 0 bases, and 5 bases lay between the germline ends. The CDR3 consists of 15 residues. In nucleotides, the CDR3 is TGTGCCAGCAGCTTGTCAGGCTCTGGGGCCAACGTCCTGACTTTC. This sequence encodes CASSLSGSGANVLTF.

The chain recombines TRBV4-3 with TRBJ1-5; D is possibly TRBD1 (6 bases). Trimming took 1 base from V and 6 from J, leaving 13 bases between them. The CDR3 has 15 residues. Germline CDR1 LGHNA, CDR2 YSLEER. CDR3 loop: CASSQAGGTGQPQHF. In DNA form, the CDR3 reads TGCGCCAGCAGCCAAGCGGGGGGCACAGGTCAGCCCCAGCATTTT.

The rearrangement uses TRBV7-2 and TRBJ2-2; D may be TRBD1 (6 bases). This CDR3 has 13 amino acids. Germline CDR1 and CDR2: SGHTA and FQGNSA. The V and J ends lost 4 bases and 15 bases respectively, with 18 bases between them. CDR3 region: CASSSYQGWYLFF. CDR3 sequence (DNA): TGTGCCAGCAGCTCATATCAGGGGTGGTACTTGTTTTTT.

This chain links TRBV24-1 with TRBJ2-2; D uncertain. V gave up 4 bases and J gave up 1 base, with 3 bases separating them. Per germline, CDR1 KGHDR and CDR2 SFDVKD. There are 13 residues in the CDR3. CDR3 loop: CATSDGNTGELFF. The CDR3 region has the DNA TGTGCCACCAGTGACGGGAACACCGGGGAGCTGTTTTTT.

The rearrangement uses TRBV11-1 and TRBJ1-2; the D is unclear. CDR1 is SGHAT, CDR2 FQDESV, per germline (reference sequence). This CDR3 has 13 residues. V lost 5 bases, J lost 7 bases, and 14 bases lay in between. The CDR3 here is CASSLRAGGGYTF. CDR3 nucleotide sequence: TGTGCCAGCAGCCTACGGGCGGGCGGTGGCTACACCTTC.

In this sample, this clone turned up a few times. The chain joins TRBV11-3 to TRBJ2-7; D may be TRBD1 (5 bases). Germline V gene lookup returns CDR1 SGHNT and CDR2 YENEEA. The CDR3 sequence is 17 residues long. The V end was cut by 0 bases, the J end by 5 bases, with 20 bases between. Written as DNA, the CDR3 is TGTGCCAGCAGCTTAGACGGACCAGACAGAAACCCTCACGAGCAGTACTTC. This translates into CASSLDGPDRNPHEQYF.

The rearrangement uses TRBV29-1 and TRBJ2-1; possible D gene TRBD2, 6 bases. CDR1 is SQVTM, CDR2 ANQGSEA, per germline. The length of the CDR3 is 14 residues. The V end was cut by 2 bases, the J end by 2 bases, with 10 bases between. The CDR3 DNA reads TGCAGCGTTGAATTCGGGGGTACCTACAATGAGCAGTTCTTC. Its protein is CSVEFGGTYNEQFF.